The clone carrying this TCR beta chain was detected a few times. With V trimmed by 3 bases and J by 5 bases, 3 bases remained unmatched. CDR1 and CDR2 (germline): SGHAT, FQDESV (reference sequence). The CDR3 is 15 residues long. The sample originates from a study of CD4 and CD8 cells across lung adenocarcinoma regions. TCRdb re-called the PCR reads through MiXCR, storing one row per CDR3 protein. The sample lists 6,000 to 7,500 distinct CDR3 sequences, about half seen once, with 97% in the top ten. The patients had localized lung adenocarcinoma, a non-small cell subtype. This chain joins TRBV11-1 and TRBJ2-1, with 11 bases that match TRBD2. This receptor was taken from a male donor with lung adenocarcinoma. The CD4 and CD8 labels of this study may be unreliable. The sample comprised CD8+ T cells from the center of a lung tumor. The CDR3 DNA follows: TGTGCCAGCAGCTTCATAGCGGGGGGGCACAATGAGCAGTTCTTC. Translated: CASSFIAGGHNEQFF.